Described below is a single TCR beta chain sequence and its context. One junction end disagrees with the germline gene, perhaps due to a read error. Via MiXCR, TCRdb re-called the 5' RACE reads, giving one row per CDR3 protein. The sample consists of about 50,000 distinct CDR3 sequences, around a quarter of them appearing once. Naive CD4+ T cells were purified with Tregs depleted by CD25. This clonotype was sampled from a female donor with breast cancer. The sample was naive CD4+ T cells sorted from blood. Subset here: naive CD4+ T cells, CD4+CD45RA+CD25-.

The CDR3 DNA reads as TGCGCCAGTAGCCAAGATTCTATGGCAGGGGGCGCATATGGCTACACCTTC. This codes for CASSQDSMAGGAYGYTF. This chain uses TRBV4-1 with TRBJ1-2; 8 positions agree with TRBD1. CDR1 is MGHRA, CDR2 YSYEKL, per germline. The CDR3 runs to 17 residues.